This T cell receptor (beta chain) was found in a study of sequential checkpoint blockade in melanoma. The table came from immunoSEQ multiplex PCR; TCRdb's copy has only in-frame clones and leaves some out. Found here are more than 10,000 clones, around 76% of them singletons; the top ten hold 50% to 55%. Per germline, CDR1 LNHDA and CDR2 SQIVND (reference sequence). V was cut by 1 base and J by 1 base, with 4 bases left in between. CDR3 length: 13 amino acids. The treatment was: randomized to nivolumab then ipilimumab (arm A) or the reverse (arm B). PBMC sorting kept live CD3+CD8+ cells without CD19 or CD56.

The chain recombines TRBV19 with TRBJ1-1, with no clear D. Sequences were derived from CD8+ T cells sorted from blood (inferred from file names), sampled from a patient given nivolumab and ipilimumab in sequence. The origin of this receptor is a human patient with melanoma. Some clones in this sample may be carry-over from other donors' samples. The CDR3 region has the DNA TGTGCCAGTAGTATAGGGAGGAACACTGAAGCTTTCTTT. Amino acid sequence: CASSIGRNTEAFF.